This is a list of T cell receptor beta chains from one sample in a study of blood T cell repertoires in COVID-19. The method was immunoSEQ multiplex PCR; TCRdb's version includes in-frame clones alone and lacks a portion of them. The repertoire includes 300,000 to 450,000 clones, around 87% of them detected once, and 8.5% to 12% sits in the top ten. Sequenced material: peripheral blood. These receptors were obtained from a woman aged 25-40 years with COVID-19, enrolled during active disease. CDR3s include the opening cysteine and the closing phenylalanine or tryptophan. D genes are given only for firm matches. Part of the rows lack a size; the others show once, few, many or a class for expanded clones.

J gene: TRBJ1-2
D gene: -
V gene: TRBV14
clone size: -
CDR3 length: 13
CDR3 protein: CASSQGWGSGYTF
CDR3 DNA: TGTGCCAGCAGCCAAGGATGGGGCTCTGGCTACACCTTC

J gene: TRBJ2-1
D gene: TRBD2
V gene: TRBV2
clone size: few
CDR3 length: 17
CDR3 protein: CASSALASGAQGNEQFF
CDR3 DNA: TGTGCCAGCAGTGCTCTGGCTAGCGGGGCTCAGGGCAATGAGCAGTTCTTC

J gene: TRBJ2-3
D gene: TRBD2
V gene: TRBV27
clone size: -
CDR3 length: 15
CDR3 protein: CASSFASGRLDTQYF
CDR3 DNA: TGTGCCAGCAGTTTCGCTAGCGGGAGACTAGATACGCAGTATTTT

J gene: TRBJ1-2
D gene: -
V gene: TRBV11-2
clone size: once
CDR3 length: 14
CDR3 protein: CASSLGEGVYGYTF
CDR3 DNA: TGTGCCAGCAGCTTAGGGGAGGGGGTGTATGGCTACACCTTC

J gene: TRBJ1-4
D gene: -
V gene: TRBV5-1
clone size: -
CDR3 length: 16
CDR3 protein: CASSHGSGSSSEKLFF
CDR3 DNA: TGCGCCAGCAGCCATGGCAGTGGGAGCTCCTCTGAAAAACTGTTTTTT

J gene: TRBJ2-1
D gene: TRBD1
V gene: TRBV9
clone size: -
CDR3 length: 15
CDR3 protein: CASSVEGQGLDEQFF
CDR3 DNA: TGTGCCAGCAGCGTAGAGGGACAGGGTCTAGATGAGCAGTTCTTC

J gene: TRBJ2-7
D gene: TRBD1
V gene: TRBV4-1
clone size: few
CDR3 length: 14
CDR3 protein: CASRKTGFANEQYF
CDR3 DNA: TGCGCCAGCAGAAAGACAGGGTTCGCTAACGAGCAGTACTTC

J gene: TRBJ2-7
D gene: -
V gene: TRBV19
clone size: -
CDR3 length: 12
CDR3 protein: CASRQNPYEQYF
CDR3 DNA: TGTGCCAGTCGACAGAACCCCTACGAGCAGTACTTC

J gene: TRBJ2-3
D gene: TRBD2
V gene: TRBV7-9
clone size: -
CDR3 length: 14
CDR3 protein: CASSLTSGSDTQYF
CDR3 DNA: TGTGCCAGCAGCCTGACTAGCGGTTCTGATACGCAGTATTTT

J gene: TRBJ2-1
D gene: TRBD2
V gene: TRBV27
clone size: -
CDR3 length: 14
CDR3 protein: CASGGTGGHNEQFF
CDR3 DNA: TGTGCCAGTGGGGGAACGGGAGGGCACAATGAGCAGTTCTTC

J gene: TRBJ2-7
D gene: TRBD2
V gene: TRBV5-5
clone size: -
CDR3 length: 15
CDR3 protein: CASSSLTSGIYEQYF
CDR3 DNA: TGTGCCAGCAGCTCCTTGACTAGCGGAATCTACGAGCAGTACTTC

J gene: TRBJ2-7
D gene: TRBD1
V gene: TRBV11-2
clone size: -
CDR3 length: 17
CDR3 protein: CASSLDRWQGVSYEQYF
CDR3 DNA: TGTGCCAGCAGCTTAGATCGGTGGCAGGGGGTATCCTACGAGCAGTACTTC

J gene: TRBJ1-1
D gene: TRBD1
V gene: TRBV24-1
clone size: -
CDR3 length: 15
CDR3 protein: CATSGITGGAAEAFF
CDR3 DNA: TGTGCCACCAGTGGTATTACAGGGGGCGCGGCTGAAGCTTTCTTT

J gene: TRBJ1-2
D gene: TRBD1
V gene: TRBV5-4
clone size: few
CDR3 length: 13
CDR3 protein: CASRGGQGGGYTF
CDR3 DNA: TGTGCCAGCAGAGGTGGACAGGGCGGGGGCTACACCTTC

J gene: TRBJ1-1
D gene: TRBD1
V gene: TRBV5-6
clone size: -
CDR3 length: 15
CDR3 protein: CASSLEDRGRGEAFF
CDR3 DNA: TGTGCCAGCAGCTTGGAGGACAGGGGGAGAGGCGAGGCTTTCTTT